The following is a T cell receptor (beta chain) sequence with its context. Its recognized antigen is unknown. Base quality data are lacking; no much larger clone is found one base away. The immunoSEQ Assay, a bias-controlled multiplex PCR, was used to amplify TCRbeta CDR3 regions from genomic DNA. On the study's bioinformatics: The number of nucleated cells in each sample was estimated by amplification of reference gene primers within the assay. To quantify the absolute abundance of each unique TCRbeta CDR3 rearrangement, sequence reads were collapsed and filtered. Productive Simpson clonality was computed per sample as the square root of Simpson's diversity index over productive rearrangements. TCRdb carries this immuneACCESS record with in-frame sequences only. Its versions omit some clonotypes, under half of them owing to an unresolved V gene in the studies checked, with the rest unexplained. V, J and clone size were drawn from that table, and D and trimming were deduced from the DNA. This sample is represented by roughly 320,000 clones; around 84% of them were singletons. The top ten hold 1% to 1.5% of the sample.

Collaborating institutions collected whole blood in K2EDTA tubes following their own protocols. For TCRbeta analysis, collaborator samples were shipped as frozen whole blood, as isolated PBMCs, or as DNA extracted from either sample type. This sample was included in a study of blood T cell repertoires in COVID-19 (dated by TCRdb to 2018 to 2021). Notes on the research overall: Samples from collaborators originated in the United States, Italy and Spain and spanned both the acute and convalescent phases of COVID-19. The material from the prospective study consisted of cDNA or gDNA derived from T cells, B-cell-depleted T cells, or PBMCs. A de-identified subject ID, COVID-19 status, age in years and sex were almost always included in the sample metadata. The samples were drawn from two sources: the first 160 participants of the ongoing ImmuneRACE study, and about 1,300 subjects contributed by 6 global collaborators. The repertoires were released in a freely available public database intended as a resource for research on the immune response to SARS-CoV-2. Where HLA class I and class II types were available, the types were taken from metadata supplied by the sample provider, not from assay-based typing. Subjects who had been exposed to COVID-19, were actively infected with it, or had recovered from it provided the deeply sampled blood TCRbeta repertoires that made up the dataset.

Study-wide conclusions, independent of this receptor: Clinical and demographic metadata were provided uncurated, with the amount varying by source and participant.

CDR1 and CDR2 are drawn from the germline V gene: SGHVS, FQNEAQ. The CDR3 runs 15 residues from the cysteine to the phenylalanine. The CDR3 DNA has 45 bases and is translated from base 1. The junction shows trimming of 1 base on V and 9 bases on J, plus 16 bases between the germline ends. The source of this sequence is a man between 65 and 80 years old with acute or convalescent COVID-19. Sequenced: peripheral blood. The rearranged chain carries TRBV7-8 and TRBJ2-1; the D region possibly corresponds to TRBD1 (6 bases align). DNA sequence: TGTGCCAGCAGCTTAGTTGAGGCAGGGGTTGGTGAGCAGTTCTTC. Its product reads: CASSLVEAGVGEQFF.